The T cell receptor beta chain described here comes from a study of CD8 T cells in Susac syndrome. General study findings and limits: The authors found no clonal expansion in Susac syndrome CD4+ T cell repertoires.

A note on this clonotype: Its antigen is as yet unknown.

The CDR3 consists of 20 residues. V lost 0 bases, J lost 0 bases, and 14 bases stayed unmatched. Germline V gene lookup returns CDR1 LGHNA and CDR2 YNFKEQ. Reverse transcription of about 0.5 to 1 ug RNA used random hexamers. An immunoSEQ multiplex PCR amplified TCR beta CDR3 over 54 Vbeta and 13 Jbeta. TCRdb reprocessed the immunoSEQ multiplex PCR reads via MiXCR and lists one record per CDR3 protein. The repertoire holds about 180,000 distinct CDR3 sequences, approximately 94% seen once, with 0.12% in the top ten. The chain couples TRBV4-2 to TRBJ2-7; 10 bases map to TRBD2. The TCR sequence derives from a human donor with Susac syndrome. The sequenced sample consisted of CD4+ T cells from PBMCs. The CDR3 protein is CASSQEGGTSGVQSSYEQYF. In DNA form, the CDR3 reads TGTGCCAGCAGCCAAGAAGGAGGAACTAGCGGGGTCCAGAGCTCCTACGAGCAGTACTTC.